This T cell receptor beta chain is drawn from a study of cytomegalovirus exposure and HLA in healthy donors (dated by TCRdb to the late 2010s). About the full investigation: A later analysis indicated that the 120 validation repertoires were generated on the platform also employed for the approximately 670 repertoires of the first cohort. The aim of the study was to test whether cataloging public T cell receptors could identify signatures of past pathogen exposure. Besides the first cohort of around 700 subjects, a separate validation cohort made up of over 100 different subjects was used. The study combined high-throughput TCR immunosequencing, statistical association of individual TCRs with disease status, and machine learning to predict cytomegalovirus infection status. Study-level results and caveats: While some public TCRs were present in many individuals, most TCR sequences turned up only very rarely across donors. A later analysis lacked HLA typing for the validation cohort, so it scored co-occurrence in that cohort across all 120 or so repertoires. In the study, around 150 TCR beta chains were listed as associated with cytomegalovirus. In both the original and validation cohorts, the classifier was reported to diagnose cytomegalovirus status with high specificity and sensitivity. A few of the identified cytomegalovirus-associated TCR beta chains were confirmed in vitro to be specific for cytomegalovirus antigens. Of the cluster scores, 85% to 95% were above 0 in a later analysis, which found that TCRs clustered in the first cohort also tended to co-occur in the 90 to 150 validation repertoires. It was suggested by the authors that the approach could potentially be generalized to other disease states and immunological phenotypes.

Including the terminal cysteine and phenylalanine, the CDR3 comprises 14 residues. The sequence is cut down to CDR3 DNA, 42 bases in frame from base 1. From the germline V gene (reference sequence), CDR1 is GTSNPN and CDR2 is SVGIG. Trimming takes 0 bases off V and 0 bases off J; junction bases not matched to a gene: 2. The donors belonged to the validation cohort of around 120 subjects, which was separate from the roughly 700-subject first cohort. The method was the immunoSEQ multiplex PCR assay. The source study handled its data this way. A statistical classification framework was built for diagnosing cytomegalovirus status from the catalog of TCR beta chain sequences. TCRdb re-hosts the immuneACCESS table, in-frame sequences only. Its copies lack some clones; in the studies checked, an unresolved V gene accounts for under half of them, and the cause for the rest is not known. From that table come the V and J calls and clone size; the DNA was used to work out D and trimming. In all, the sample holds about 140,000 clones, and about 90% of those were seen once. In total, the top ten clones hold almost 8% of the sample.

Note on this clone: The clone's antigen remains unknown. Base qualities are not recorded, but no much larger clone differs from it by a single base.

This receptor was taken from a woman aged 18-35 years in good health and CMV-seropositive. This receptor chain uses TRBV30 and TRBJ2-7, with 7 bases matching TRBD1. The sequencing sample was made of PBMCs. The nucleotide sequence reads TGTGCCTGGAGTGTAGGGGGCAGCTCCTACGAGCAGTACTTC. This codes for CAWSVGGSSYEQYF.